This T cell receptor (beta chain) was sequenced in a study of early T cells in non-severe SARS-CoV-2 infection. Unique molecular identifiers were affixed to single, distinct cDNA molecules. TCRdb called the 5' RACE reads again in MiXCR, with one record for every CDR3 protein. The sample holds roughly 80,000 distinct CDR3 sequences, over 12% seen once. The CDR3 spans 17 residues. V shed 7 bases, J shed 2 bases, and the junction held 11 bases outside the gene matches. Germline V CDR1 and CDR2: MNHNS, SASEGT. The sequencing sample was made of whole blood. The sequence derives from an adult who was a healthcare worker with PCR-confirmed SARS-CoV-2 infection or an uninfected control (not recorded which). V gene TRBV6-1 combines with J gene TRBJ2-4; 10 bases map to TRBD2. This CDR3 is CASTAFGLADTKNIQYF. The CDR3 DNA follows: TGTGCCAGCACTGCCTTTGGACTAGCGGACACCAAAAACATTCAGTACTTC.